The clone carrying this TCR beta chain showed up just once. Repertoires were generated with immunoSEQ multiplex PCR, while TCRdb's copy carries only in-frame clones and drops some. The repertoire holds some 270,000 clones, approximately 85% seen once, with roughly 0.87% in the top ten. These data belong to a study of blood T cell repertoires in COVID-19. Germline CDR1 is LNHNV and CDR2 is YYDKDF (reference sequence). V was clipped by 3 bases and J by 4 bases; unmatched bases: 6. This CDR3 spans 15 amino acids. The sample was peripheral blood. The chain employs TRBV15 and TRBJ1-1; TRBD1 aligns across 9 bases. The source of this sequence is a human donor with COVID-19, enrolled during active disease. The donor label of this sample is uncertain. CDR3 protein: CATSSDDRGITEAFF. The CDR3 nucleotides read TGTGCCACCAGCAGTGATGACAGGGGGATCACTGAAGCTTTCTTT.